This T cell receptor beta chain is drawn from a study of prognosis after radiotherapy for stage I lung cancer. Genomic DNA was the source, and TCR beta CDR3 was amplified from it by two-round multiplex PCR. Round one of PCR was performed, and it used primers specific to each TRBV and TRBJ gene. In TCRdb, the multiplex PCR reads were re-called with MiXCR into one record per CDR3 protein. Found here are tens of thousands of distinct CDR3 sequences, 26% of them singletons; the top ten hold around 6.8%. This clonotype was counted at least ten times. As yet, its antigen is unknown. CDR1 and CDR2 from the germline V gene are SQVTM and ANQGSEA. V lost 7 bases to trimming and J lost 10 bases; unmatched junction nucleotides: 17. The CDR3 totals 14 residues. Whole-study findings and limits: The study found lower Shannon entropy after stereotactic body radiation therapy in patients who developed distant metastases.

All patients, having had no prior chemotherapy, radiotherapy or other malignancies, were node-negative on CT and PET/CT. A volume of approximately 6.5 milliliters of peripheral blood was collected by draw at each of two time points. The sequence was collected from a donor aged 50 or older with non-small cell lung cancer. J is TRBJ1-1 and V is TRBV29-1; 8 bases agree with TRBD1. The source material was PBMCs, sampled before or after stereotactic body radiation therapy (not recorded which). The CDR3 bases are TGCAGCGCAGACCAAGGACAGGGCTTTAGTCTAGCTTTCTTT. It yields the protein CSADQGQGFSLAFF.